The 30 T cell receptor beta chains given below trace back to one sample, sequenced in a study of blood T cell repertoires in COVID-19. Profiling relied on immunoSEQ multiplex PCR, and the TCRdb table lists in-frame clones only, not all of them. The sample carries roughly 440,000 clones, approximately 90% recorded once. The sequencing input was peripheral blood. The receptors were gathered from a woman aged 45 to 65 with COVID-19, enrolled during active disease.

J is TRBJ2-3 and V is TRBV7-9, with D possibly being TRBD2 (7 bases). Germline loops: CDR1 SEHNR, CDR2 FQNEAQ (reference sequence). V lost 5 bases and J 8 bases, leaving 14 bases between the germline ends. The CDR3 runs 13 residues. CDR3 protein: CASSDGGAGTQYF. CDR3 nucleotides: TGTGCCAGCAGCGATGGGGGGGCCGGTACGCAGTATTTT.

The rearrangement links TRBV11-2 to TRBJ1-4; D possibly corresponds to TRBD1 (6 bases). Per germline, CDR1 SGHAT and CDR2 FQNNGV. The length of the CDR3 is 15 residues. Trimming took 2 bases from V and 0 from J, leaving 7 bases between them. CDR3 DNA: TGTGCCAGCAGCTTATACAGGGCAACTAATGAAAAACTGTTTTTT. This encodes CASSLYRATNEKLFF.

The chain joins TRBV4-1 to TRBJ2-7; TRBD1 matches 7 bases. V lost 1 base, J lost 4 bases, and 7 bases stayed unmatched. Germline V gene data show CDR1 as MGHRA and CDR2 as YSYEKL. The CDR3 contains 15 residues. CDR3 DNA sequence: TGCGCCAGCAGCCAAGCGGCGACCAGGGGGTACGAGCAGTACTTC. Translated, it gives CASSQAATRGYEQYF.

The genes are TRBV30 and TRBJ1-4; no clear D gene. In germline, CDR1 is GTSNPN, CDR2 SVGIG (reference sequence). V was pared by 0 bases and J by 0 bases, with 8 bases between. The CDR3 sequence is 15 residues long. The CDR3 nucleotides read TGTGCCTGGAGTGTACCGGGAGCAACTAATGAAAAACTGTTTTTT. Protein: CAWSVPGATNEKLFF.

The chain employs TRBV7-9 and TRBJ1-2; D gene unclear. The CDR3 covers 14 residues. V lost 7 bases, J lost 4 bases, and 16 bases lay in between. The germline V gene has CDR1 SEHNR and CDR2 FQNEAQ (reference sequence). The CDR3 bases are TGTGCCAGCACGGCACGAGGCGAGGGCTATGGCTACACCTTC. As protein: CASTARGEGYGYTF.

This chain uses TRBV21-1 with TRBJ2-3; TRBD2 is the table's D call, not checked against the DNA. TRBV21-1 is annotated as a pseudogene. This CDR3 region has 13 residues. In DNA form, the CDR3 reads TGTGCCAGCACCGGCCCGGCGGGGGATACGCAGTATTTT. Translation: CASTGPAGDTQYF.

The chain couples TRBV10-3 to TRBJ2-7; 9 bases are a match to TRBD1. This CDR3 spans 13 amino acids. Germline V lookup: CDR1 ENHRY, CDR2 SYGVKD. The J segment lost 7 bases and the V segment lost 6 bases, leaving 7 bases of the junction unmatched. The CDR3 region is CAIRGTGFGEQYF. Here the CDR3 DNA reads TGTGCCATCAGGGGGACAGGGTTTGGAGAGCAGTACTTC.

This clone turned up a few times. J is TRBJ2-7 and V is TRBV5-5; 9 nucleotides align to TRBD1. The CDR3 spans 12 residues. With V trimmed by 3 bases and J by 5 bases, 0 bases remained unmatched. CDR1 and CDR2 (germline): SGHKS, YYEKEE (reference sequence). The CDR3 bases are TGTGCCAGCAGCTGGACAGGGGACGAGCAGTACTTC. This gives the protein CASSWTGDEQYF.

V and J are TRBV5-8 and TRBJ2-1; weak D call: TRBD1 (6 bases). This CDR3 contains 15 residues. V dropped 3 bases and J dropped 3 bases, with 13 bases sitting between them. CDR1 and CDR2 (germline): SGHTS, YDEGEE. The CDR3 region is CASSSQGRSYNEQFF. CDR3 nucleotide sequence: TGTGCCAGCAGCTCACAGGGCAGGAGCTACAATGAGCAGTTCTTC. Full variable domain (missing parts from reference TRBV5-8 and TRBJ2-1): EAGVTQSPTHLIKTRGQQATLRCSPISGHTSVYWYQQALGLGLQFLLWYDEGEERNRGNFPPRFSGRQFPNYSSELNVNALELEDSALYLCASSSQGRSYNEQFFGPGTRLTVL.

This clone came up a few times. The V gene is TRBV4-1, the J gene TRBJ2-7; 10 bases align to TRBD1. Germline V CDR1 and CDR2: MGHRA, YSYEKL. This CDR3 region has 19 residues. V shed 3 bases, J shed 3 bases, and the junction held 17 bases outside the gene matches. The CDR3 nucleotides read TGCGCCAGCAGCCATCCCCAGTCCGGGACAGGGGTGCCAAACTACGAGCAGTACTTC. Translated, it gives CASSHPQSGTGVPNYEQYF.

This clone has only a few counts. This sequence joins TRBV7-9 and TRBJ2-7; 7 bases match TRBD1. After removal of 4 bases from V and 6 bases from J, the junction contained 6 bases not matched to a gene. Germline V gene lookup returns CDR1 SEHNR and CDR2 FQNEAQ (reference sequence). This CDR3 region has 13 residues. The CDR3 spells CASSSQGSGEQYF. CDR3 nucleotides: TGTGCCAGCAGCTCACAGGGGAGCGGCGAGCAGTACTTC. Complete variable domain (other parts from reference TRBV7-9 and TRBJ2-7): DTGVSQNPRHKITKRGQNVTFRCDPISEHNRLYWYRQTLGQGPEFLTYFQNEAQLEKSRLLSDRFSAERPKGSFSTLEIQRTEQGDSAMYLCASSSQGSGEQYFGPGTRLTVT.

The gene calls are TRBV30 and TRBJ1-2, with D uncertain. CDR3 length: 13 residues. Germline CDR1 GTSNPN, CDR2 SVGIG (reference sequence). V shed 4 bases and J shed 0 bases, with 9 bases lying between them. CDR3 in DNA: TGTGCCTGGACCACGCGAGCTAACTATGGCTACACCTTC. The encoded protein is CAWTTRANYGYTF.

The chain carries TRBV14 and TRBJ2-1; D possibly corresponds to TRBD2 (7 bases). Germline loops: CDR1 SGHDN, CDR2 FVKESK. Trimming shortened V by 4 bases and J by 10 bases, and 20 bases separated the two germline ends. The CDR3 is 15 residues long. The DNA of the CDR3 is TGTGCCAGCAGCCGATTACGGGGGGCTGGGGTGGAGCAGTTCTTC. Protein product: CASSRLRGAGVEQFF. Using reference TRBV14 and TRBJ2-1 for the parts outside the CDR3, the full variable domain is EAGVTQFPSHSVIEKGQTVTLRCDPISGHDNLYWYRRVMGKEIKFLLHFVKESKQDESGMPNNRFLAERTGGTYSTLKVQPAELEDSGVYFCASSRLRGAGVEQFFGPGTRLTVL.

The V call is TRBV6-6, the J call TRBJ1-1; 7 positions match TRBD1. The ends lost 4 bases at V and 8 bases at J; junction bases unmatched: 10. The CDR3 extends over 14 amino acids. Germline CDR1 and CDR2: MNHNY and SVGAGI (reference sequence). The CDR3, as DNA: TGTGCCAGCAGTTCCCCAGGGGGATTCTCCGAAGCTTTCTTT. This sequence encodes CASSSPGGFSEAFF.

The chain couples TRBV5-1 to TRBJ2-2; 9 bases are a match to TRBD1. The germline V gene has CDR1 SGHRS and CDR2 YFSETQ. The CDR3 spans 16 residues. J lost 6 bases, V lost 4 bases, and 10 bases had no gene match. The CDR3 DNA reads as TGCGCCAGCAGCCTAGCCGGGACAGGGCAGGCCGGGGAGCTGTTTTTT. This encodes CASSLAGTGQAGELFF.

The chain is built from TRBV10-3 and TRBJ1-1; tentative D call: TRBD1 (6 bases). CDR1 is ENHRY and CDR2 is SYGVKD in the germline V gene. Trimming took 6 bases from V and 0 from J, leaving 14 bases between them. This CDR3 spans 15 amino acids. The CDR3 sequence is CAIRVWGGLNTEAFF. CDR3 in DNA: TGTGCCATCAGGGTATGGGGGGGCCTGAACACTGAAGCTTTCTTT.

The V gene is TRBV19, the J gene TRBJ1-2, with D unclear. Germline V CDR1 and CDR2: LNHDA, SQIVND (reference sequence). The CDR3 runs to 15 residues. V lost 4 bases to trimming and J lost 8 bases, with 20 bases between them. CDR3: CASSSPGAELHGYTF. CDR3 in DNA: TGTGCCAGTAGTAGCCCCGGAGCGGAGCTCCACGGCTACACCTTC.

This clone was seen once. The CDR3 sequence: CASSTLSSITDTQYF. The CDR3, as DNA: TGTGCCAGCAGCACTCTGAGTAGCATCACAGATACGCAGTATTTT. The chain combines TRBV28 with TRBJ2-3; D is unresolved. Germline CDR1 reads MDHEN; CDR2 reads SYDVKM. The CDR3 totals 15 residues. V lost 6 bases, J lost 2 bases, and 15 bases lay in between.

J is TRBJ1-1 and V is TRBV25-1; no reliable D call. This CDR3 spans 13 amino acids. V was pared by 2 bases and J by 3 bases, with 7 bases between. Germline loops: CDR1 MGHDK, CDR2 SYGVNS. CDR3 nucleotide sequence: TGTGCCAGCAGTGAAGCCGGGTACACTGAAGCTTTCTTT. This sequence encodes CASSEAGYTEAFF.

Turning to this clone: The same CDR3 is also encoded by other DNA sequences in this sample. This rearrangement joins TRBV5-1 to TRBJ2-3; no clear D. Germline V gene sequence: CDR1 SGHRS, CDR2 YFSETQ. This CDR3 spans 14 amino acids. V was trimmed by 0 bases and J by 0 bases, leaving 5 bases between them. The CDR3 DNA reads as TGCGCCAGCAGCTTGGACCAGAGCACAGATACGCAGTATTTT. It specifies CASSLDQSTDTQYF.

CDR3: CASVLGQQNYGYTF. Here the CDR3 DNA reads TGTGCCTCAGTACTCGGACAGCAAAACTATGGCTACACCTTC. The chain links TRBV6-5 to TRBJ1-2, with a possible D match to TRBD1 (6 bases). The CDR3 runs 14 residues. Germline-derived CDR1 and CDR2 are MNHEY and SVGAGI. The V and J ends lost 11 bases and 2 bases respectively, with 18 bases between them.

V is TRBV6-5 and J is TRBJ1-2; D perhaps matches TRBD1 (5 bases). This CDR3 is 11 amino acids long. V lost 6 bases to trimming and J lost 7 bases, with 9 bases between them. In germline, CDR1 is MNHEY, CDR2 SVGAGI. CDR3 region: CASRNQGGYTF. CDR3 nucleotides: TGTGCCAGCAGGAACCAGGGTGGCTACACCTTC.

J is TRBJ1-2 and V is TRBV4-1; 7 nucleotides match TRBD1. Trimming took 0 bases from V and 4 from J; bases not matched to a gene: 8. Germline lookup yields CDR1 MGHRA and CDR2 YSYEKL. CDR3 length: 16 residues. The CDR3 loop reads CASSQDETGDTYGYTF. DNA for the CDR3: TGCGCCAGCAGCCAAGATGAAACAGGGGATACCTATGGCTACACCTTC.

V and J are TRBV11-2 and TRBJ1-2; 8 positions match TRBD1. The V gene end was trimmed by 3 bases and the J gene end by 10 bases; junction bases not matched to a gene: 7. Per the germline V gene, CDR1 is SGHAT and CDR2 is FQNNGV. The CDR3 loop spans 13 amino acids. DNA for the CDR3: TGTGCCAGCAGCTTGATAGGACAGGGAACCTACACCTTC. Its translation: CASSLIGQGTYTF.

The rearrangement uses TRBV5-1 and TRBJ1-1; 7 nucleotides match TRBD1. Germline V gives CDR1 SGHRS, CDR2 YFSETQ. Trimming removed 4 bases from V and 1 base from J; junction bases left unmatched: 10. The CDR3 consists of 16 residues. CDR3 nucleotides: TGCGCCAGCAGCCCGGCCCCTACAGGGGAGAACACTGAAGCTTTCTTT. As protein: CASSPAPTGENTEAFF. The full variable domain, in which reference TRBV5-1 and TRBJ1-1 provide the parts outside the CDR3, is KAGVTQTPRYLIKTRGQQVTLSCSPISGHRSVSWYQQTPGQGLQFLFEYFSETQRNKGNFPGRFSGRQFSNSRSEMNVSTLELGDSALYLCASSPAPTGENTEAFFGQGTRLTVV.

The V and J genes are TRBV4-2 and TRBJ2-1, with 14 positions matching TRBD2. Trimming at V came to 1 base and at J to 8 bases, leaving 1 base not matched to a gene. Germline V lookup: CDR1 LGHNA, CDR2 YNFKEQ. The CDR3 is 15 amino acids. The CDR3 DNA sequence: TGTGCCAGCAGCCAAGGACTAGCGGGGGGGCATGAGCAGTTCTTC. Its protein is CASSQGLAGGHEQFF.

In this sample, this clone turned up once. V usage is TRBV4-1 and J usage is TRBJ1-1; TRBD1 matches at 7 bases. Germline trimming cut 0 bases from V and 1 base from J; bases unmatched to any gene: 14. The CDR3 length is 19 residues. Germline V gene lookup returns CDR1 MGHRA and CDR2 YSYEKL. CDR3 sequence: CASSQEFLRPGQANTEAFF. CDR3 bases: TGCGCCAGCAGCCAAGAATTTCTTCGCCCCGGACAGGCGAACACTGAAGCTTTCTTT.

This chain links TRBV4-2 with TRBJ2-7, with 12 positions matching TRBD1. The CDR3 runs to 16 residues. The trim removed 2 bases at V and 6 bases at J, leaving 8 bases unmatched. Per the germline V gene, CDR1 is LGHNA and CDR2 is YNFKEQ. CDR3 bases: TGTGCCAGCAGCCAAACAGGTGGGACAGGGGGCGGCGAGCAGTACTTC. It yields the protein CASSQTGGTGGGEQYF.

This clone was counted a single time. The chain uses TRBV3-1 (or the pseudogene TRBV3-2) and TRBJ2-1; the D gene is possibly TRBD1 (5 bases). Germline V CDR1 and CDR2: LGHDT, YNNKEL (reference sequence). Deletions cut 4 bases from V and 5 bases from J, with 15 bases between. The CDR3 covers 15 residues. CDR3 DNA sequence: TGTGCCAGCAGCCTCTACAGGAGCCAAGACAATGAGCAGTTCTTC. It yields the protein CASSLYRSQDNEQFF.

This chain uses TRBV6-5 with TRBJ1-1; no firm D call. CDR3 size: 13 residues. CDR1 and CDR2 from the germline V gene are MNHEY and SVGAGI. The V end lost 5 bases, the J end lost 0 bases, and 7 bases lay between the germline ends. The CDR3 nucleotides are TGTGCCAGCAGTCACGGGGTGAACACTGAAGCTTTCTTT. Its protein product is CASSHGVNTEAFF.